This T cell receptor beta chain was profiled in a study of shared clonotypes between healthy human individuals. About the research overall: CD4 naive and memory got three plates each, CD8 naive two, CD8 memory one.

Comment on this clone: This sample includes further DNA sequences coding for the same CDR3.

Only in-frame clones appear in the TCRdb table, and some are missing; sequencing was by immunoSEQ multiplex PCR. The table has 2 million to 2.5 million clones, roughly 90% seen once. Between the trimmed V and J ends, which lost 0 bases and 0 bases, there was a span of 9 bases. Germline V gene sequence: CDR1 SGHRS, CDR2 YFSETQ. The CDR3 length is 16 residues. Researchers partitioned CD4+ cells into CD45RA+ naive and CD45RA-negative memory subsets. The receptor was isolated from a man younger than 30 in good health. Some clones in this sample may be carry-over from other donors' samples. Sample: naive CD4+ T cells from PBMCs. The subset: CD45RA+ positively selected. This chain joins TRBV5-1 and TRBJ1-4; D ambiguous. DNA of the CDR3: TGCGCCAGCAGCTTGGTCTCAGGAGCAACTAATGAAAAACTGTTTTTT. Amino acids: CASSLVSGATNEKLFF.